This TCR beta chain was found in a study of T cells expressing NK-cell markers. Study results and limitations: A handful of donors carried dominant NKG2C+ clonotypes that made up roughly 1.0-7.5% of their CD8+ T cells. The CD3+CD56-NKG2C+ fraction was also led by these clonotypes in a few donors.

In the case of this clonotype: Its antigen remains unidentified.

No DNA is given; TCRdb re-called the 5' RACE reads and lists each CDR3 protein once. The data include 400,000 or so distinct CDR3 sequences; the top ten clones carry roughly 10%. The material sequenced was blood T cells: a sorted CD56 or NKG2C T cell subset, CD4+ or CD8+ T cells, or bulk PBMC T cells (not recorded which). The origin of this receptor is a woman aged 50 to 60 in good health.

CDR3 region: CASSEIGGRETQYF. The chain links TRBV2 to TRBJ2-5; TCRdb selects TRBD1, and the lack of DNA leaves this call unchecked. Germline V gives CDR1 SNHLY, CDR2 FYNNEI. The CDR3 is 14 residues long.